This T cell receptor (beta chain) was obtained from a study of beta chain features in type 1 diabetes. The CDR3 covers 15 residues. Germline V gene lookup returns CDR1 LGHNA and CDR2 YNFKEQ. The V and J ends lost 2 bases and 0 bases respectively, with 7 bases between them. Isolated RNA was reverse transcribed in full, so expressed TCRB transcripts were sequenced. The assay was immunoSEQ multiplex PCR, and TCRdb's table has in-frame clones only and misses some. The sample yields about 220,000 clones, roughly 11% seen once. This clonotype originated in a man younger than 30 in good health. The chain couples TRBV4-2 to TRBJ2-2, with D hard to call. Sequenced input: central memory CD4+ T cells from blood. The CDR3 DNA follows: TGTGCCAGCAGCCAATCAGCTTCGAACACCGGGGAGCTGTTTTTT. As protein: CASSQSASNTGELFF.